The 24 T cell receptor beta chains below were found in one sample sequenced in a study of beta chain features in type 1 diabetes. Isolated RNA was reverse transcribed in full, so expressed TCRB transcripts were sequenced. Data came from immunoSEQ multiplex PCR; TCRdb stores just in-frame clones and leaves some out. The sample records 150,000 or so clones, approximately 9.8% being singletons. Material for sequencing was central memory CD4+ T cells from blood. The receptors derive from a woman aged 40 to 50 in good health.

This clone was counted between two and nine times. The identical CDR3 is also encoded by other nucleotide sequences in the sample. V is TRBV5-1 and J is TRBJ2-6; D is ambiguous. Germline V CDR1 and CDR2: SGHRS, YFSETQ. This CDR3 is 14 amino acids long. V lost 3 bases to trimming and J lost 0 bases, with 4 bases between them. CDR3 residues: CASSSSSGANVLTF. As DNA, the CDR3 is TGCGCCAGCAGCTCCAGCTCTGGGGCCAACGTCCTGACTTTC.

This chain joins TRBV2 and TRBJ1-6; 9 bases are a match to TRBD1. There are 15 residues in the CDR3. Per the germline V gene, CDR1 is SNHLY and CDR2 is FYNNEI. The V and J ends lost 5 bases and 6 bases, in that order; junction bases with no gene match: 5. The CDR3 DNA sequence: TGTGCCAGCAGTCTAAGGACAGGGGTTAATTCACCCCTCCACTTT. It codes for CASSLRTGVNSPLHF.

This clone was counted a few times. The genes are TRBV28 and TRBJ1-1; tentative D call: TRBD1 (6 bases). Germline lookup yields CDR1 MDHEN and CDR2 SYDVKM. V dropped 6 bases and J dropped 6 bases, with 11 bases sitting between them. The CDR3 totals 12 residues. The CDR3 spells CASRPTGPEAFF. CDR3 DNA sequence: TGTGCCAGCAGACCTACAGGGCCTGAAGCTTTCTTT.

The V and J genes are TRBV19 and TRBJ2-7; 12 bases align to TRBD2. Germline V gene sequence: CDR1 LNHDA, CDR2 SQIVND (reference sequence). This CDR3 contains 13 residues. CDR3 bases: TGTGCTTCTGGACTAGCGGGGAGCTACGAGCAGTACTTC. It yields the protein CASGLAGSYEQYF.

The chain carries TRBV7-6 and TRBJ1-5, with TRBD1 identical over 11 bases. This CDR3 contains 16 residues. The germline gives CDR1 SGHVS, CDR2 FNYEAQ. With V trimmed by 5 bases and J by 0 bases, 3 bases remained unmatched. In nucleotides, the CDR3 is TGTGCCAGCAGCACCGGGACAGGGGGTAGCAATCAGCCCCAGCATTTT. Residues: CASSTGTGGSNQPQHF.

This clone was seen a few times. The chain carries TRBV7-9 and TRBJ2-1; a weak D match, TRBD2 (6 bases). V lost 1 base and J lost 5, with 12 bases in between. CDR1 is SEHNR, CDR2 FQNEAQ, per germline (reference sequence). This CDR3 is 15 amino acids long. The CDR3 is CASSLGWRGHNEQFF. As DNA, the CDR3 is TGTGCCAGCAGCTTAGGGTGGAGGGGCCACAATGAGCAGTTCTTC.

The V gene is TRBV14, the J gene TRBJ1-4; D may be TRBD1 (5 bases). Trimming took off 1 base at V and 6 bases at J, with 12 bases between the two ends. This CDR3 comprises 15 residues. In germline, CDR1 is SGHDN, CDR2 FVKESK. In nucleotides, the CDR3 is TGTGCCAGCAGCCAAGGTGGGGCCATATATGAAAAACTGTTTTTT. Translated: CASSQGGAIYEKLFF.

The chain recombines TRBV6-5 with TRBJ2-7; a weak D match, TRBD1 (6 bases). Trimming cost V 6 bases and J 3 bases, with 18 bases left between them. Germline CDR1 reads MNHEY; CDR2 reads SVGAGI. The CDR3 totals 15 residues. The CDR3 spells CASRNQGLGVYEQYF. DNA of the CDR3: TGTGCCAGCAGGAACCAGGGGTTGGGGGTCTACGAGCAGTACTTC.

This clone was observed a few times. The rearrangement uses TRBV7-8 and TRBJ1-5, with unresolved D. The CDR3 spans 15 residues. V was cut by 1 base and J by 3 bases, with 10 bases left in between. Germline lookup yields CDR1 SGHVS and CDR2 FQNEAQ. The CDR3 is CASSLVAQDNQPQHF. CDR3 DNA: TGTGCCAGCAGCTTAGTTGCGCAGGACAATCAGCCCCAGCATTTT.

This clone showed up just a few times. V usage is TRBV9 and J usage is TRBJ2-3, with D perhaps TRBD2 (6 bases). Germline loops: CDR1 SGDLS, CDR2 YYNGEE. The CDR3 sequence is 17 residues long. Between the trimmed V and J ends, which lost 1 base and 0 bases, there was a span of 15 bases. The CDR3 spells CASSVRAGGGSTDTQYF. CDR3 DNA sequence: TGTGCCAGCAGCGTACGGGCCGGTGGGGGGAGCACAGATACGCAGTATTTT.

The chain recombines TRBV2 with TRBJ1-1, with D possibly TRBD1 on 5 matching bases. Trimming cost V 7 bases and J 3 bases, with 12 bases left between them. The CDR3 length is 13 residues. Germline assignment: CDR1 SNHLY and CDR2 FYNNEI. The CDR3 is CASTAGPYTEAFF. The DNA for the CDR3 is TGTGCCAGCACCGCAGGGCCCTACACTGAAGCTTTCTTT.

Of note for this clone: Its ends do not fully match the called genes, so a read error is possible. The chain joins TRBV7-7 to TRBJ2-7; D may be TRBD2 (5 bases). CDR1 is SSHAT, CDR2 FNYEAQ, per germline (reference sequence). The CDR3 length is 14 residues. In DNA form, the CDR3 reads TGTGCTAGCAGCGCCATAAGGACTTCCGGGGAGCAGTACTTC. It is translated as CASSAIRTSGEQYF.

The CDR3 DNA reads TGTGCCAGCAGCTTACCCTATCCTGAGACCCAGTACTTC. Its protein product is CASSLPYPETQYF. This chain uses TRBV7-9 with TRBJ2-5; D ambiguous. V lost 2 bases and J lost 5, with 9 bases in between. The germline V gene encodes CDR1 SEHNR and CDR2 FQNEAQ (reference sequence). The CDR3 has 13 amino acids.

This clone was observed a few times. The chain is built from TRBV7-8 and TRBJ1-2, with 9 positions matching TRBD1. This CDR3 spans 15 amino acids. The V segment lost 2 bases and the J segment 7 bases; nucleotides outside the gene matches: 8. Germline V gene data show CDR1 as SGHVS and CDR2 as FQNEAQ. CDR3 nucleotides: TGTGCCAGCAGCTTAAATGGACAGGGGATCGGTGGCTACACCTTC. Protein sequence: CASSLNGQGIGGYTF.

At least ten counts were recorded for this clone. The rearrangement links TRBV7-9 to TRBJ1-2; D is possibly TRBD1 (6 bases). The CDR3 loop spans 13 amino acids. Trimming shortened V by 5 bases and J by 3 bases, and 10 bases separated the two germline ends. Germline values: CDR1 SEHNR, CDR2 FQNEAQ (reference sequence). The CDR3 DNA reads as TGTGCCAGCAGCCTCGCAGGGGACTATGGCTACACCTTC. Amino acids: CASSLAGDYGYTF.

The chain is built from TRBV7-2 and TRBJ2-1, with TRBD1 matching over 11 bases. The ends lost 4 bases at V and 7 bases at J; junction bases unmatched: 6. This CDR3 contains 15 residues. The germline V gene encodes CDR1 SGHTA and CDR2 FQGNSA. The CDR3 spells CASSYLGTGGNEQFF. The CDR3 DNA is TGTGCCAGCAGCTACCTCGGGACAGGGGGTAATGAGCAGTTCTTC.

CDR3 region: CASSQSGPSYTTDTQYF. Here the CDR3 DNA reads TGCGCCAGCAGTCAATCGGGGCCATCGTATACCACAGATACGCAGTATTTT. This sequence joins TRBV23-1 and TRBJ2-3; D may be TRBD1 (5 bases). TRBV23-1 is marked as an open reading frame, function uncertain. CDR3 size: 17 residues. Trimming cost V 0 bases and J 2 bases, with 15 bases left between them.

This clone was counted only a few times. This chain connects TRBV28 to TRBJ1-1; a weak D match, TRBD1 (5 bases). Germline V lookup: CDR1 MDHEN, CDR2 SYDVKM. With 3 bases removed from V and 8 bases from J, the gap between germline ends came to 13 bases. CDR3 length: 13 residues. The CDR3: CASSFIKGREAFF. The CDR3 region has the DNA TGTGCCAGCAGTTTTATAAAGGGGAGGGAAGCTTTCTTT.

This clone was seen a few times. The chain carries TRBV7-6 and TRBJ2-3; D possibly corresponds to TRBD2 (5 bases). Germline assignment: CDR1 SGHVS and CDR2 FNYEAQ. Trimming removed 3 bases from V and 4 bases from J, with 20 bases in between. The CDR3 runs to 17 residues. The CDR3 is CASSLGRTGGAPDTQYF. In DNA, the CDR3 is TGTGCCAGCAGCTTGGGTAGGACCGGAGGTGCCCCAGATACGCAGTATTTT.

CDR3 coding DNA: TGTGCCAGCAGCTCACAAGAGGCTAGGACATACGAGCAGTACTTC. It codes for CASSSQEARTYEQYF. V is TRBV5-6 and J is TRBJ2-7, with D possibly TRBD1 on 5 matching bases. The CDR3 length is 15 residues. Germline-derived CDR1 and CDR2 are SGHDT and YYEEEE. The V end lost 3 bases, the J end lost 4 bases, and 17 bases lay between the germline ends.

The CDR3 loop is CASSSLAGGPLSYEQYF. CDR3 nucleotides: TGTGCCAGCAGCTCGTTAGCGGGGGGGCCATTGTCCTACGAGCAGTACTTC. The chain couples TRBV7-2 to TRBJ2-7; 11 positions match TRBD2. Per germline, CDR1 SGHTA and CDR2 FQGNSA. After removal of 4 bases from V and 1 base from J, the junction contained 9 bases not matched to a gene. The CDR3 length is 17 residues.

The sample holds many counts of this clone. A much larger clone lies a single base off, so this may be a read error. This chain uses TRBV7-2 with TRBJ1-1, with 7 positions matching TRBD1. The junction had 4 bases not matched to a gene; V was cut back by 5 bases and J by 1 base. CDR1 SGHTA and CDR2 FQGNSA come from the germline V gene. This CDR3 comprises 14 residues. CDR3 coding DNA: TGTGCCAGCAGCCGACAGGGAGAGAACACTGAAGCTTTCTTT. Its translation: CASSRQGENTEAFF.

This clone was detected many times. The rearrangement links TRBV29-1 to TRBJ2-3; 9 bases are shared with TRBD2. The V and J ends lost 8 bases and 1 base, in that order; junction bases with no gene match: 4. CDR1 is SQVTM, CDR2 ANQGSEA, per germline. This CDR3 has 13 residues. The CDR3 nucleotides are TGCAGCTCTTCTAGCGGGGGCACAGATACGCAGTATTTT. It codes for CSSSSGGTDTQYF.

This clone was seen ten or more times. The chain combines TRBV9 with TRBJ2-2, with a possible D match to TRBD1 (5 bases). Looked up from germline, CDR1 is SGDLS and CDR2 is YYNGEE. Trimming left V 1 base short and J 2 bases short, with 9 bases between. There are 15 residues in the CDR3. Here the CDR3 reads CASSVTQGNTGELFF. In DNA form, the CDR3 reads TGTGCCAGCAGCGTAACGCAGGGTAACACCGGGGAGCTGTTTTTT.